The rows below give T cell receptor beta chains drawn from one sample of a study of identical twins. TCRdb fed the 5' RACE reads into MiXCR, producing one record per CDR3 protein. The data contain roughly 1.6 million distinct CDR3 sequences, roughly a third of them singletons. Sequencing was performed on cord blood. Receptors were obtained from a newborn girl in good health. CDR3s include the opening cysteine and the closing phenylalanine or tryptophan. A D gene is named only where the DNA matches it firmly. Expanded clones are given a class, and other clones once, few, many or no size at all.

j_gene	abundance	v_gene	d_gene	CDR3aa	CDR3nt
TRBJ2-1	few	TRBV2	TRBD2	CASMAGGPDEQFF	TGTGCCAGCATGGCGGGAGGGCCGGATGAGCAGTTCTTC
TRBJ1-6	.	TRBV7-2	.	CTSSPTGPHSPLHF	TGTACCAGCAGCCCGACGGGGCCGCATTCACCCCTCCACTTT
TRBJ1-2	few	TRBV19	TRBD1	CASSIGDSLYGYTF	TGTGCCAGTAGTATAGGGGACAGTCTCTATGGCTACACCTTC
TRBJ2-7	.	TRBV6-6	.	CASSYLYGSSYEQYF	TGTGCCAGCAGTTACCTTTACGGTAGCTCCTACGAGCAGTACTTC
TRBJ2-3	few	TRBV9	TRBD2	CASSVGGSGSDTQYF	TGTGCCAGCAGCGTAGGCGGGAGTGGGTCAGATACGCAGTATTTT
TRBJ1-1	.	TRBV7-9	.	CASSLMRASNTEAFF	TGTGCCAGCAGCTTAATGAGGGCCTCGAACACTGAAGCTTTCTTT
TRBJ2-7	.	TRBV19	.	CASTSPQGHEQYF	TGTGCCAGTACTTCTCCGCAGGGCCACGAGCAGTACTTC
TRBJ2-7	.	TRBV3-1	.	CASSRLDSREQYF	TGTGCCAGCAGCCGCCTGGACTCCCGTGAGCAGTACTTC
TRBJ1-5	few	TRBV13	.	CASSLGLGEPQHF	TGTGCCAGCAGCTTAGGCCTCGGAGAGCCCCAGCATTTT
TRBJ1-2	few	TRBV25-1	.	CASSESSGYNYGYTF	TGTGCCAGCAGTGAATCTTCAGGGTATAACTATGGCTACACCTTC
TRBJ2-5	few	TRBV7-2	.	CASRPGLPMEQYF	TGTGCCAGCAGACCGGGACTGCCGATGGAGCAGTACTTC
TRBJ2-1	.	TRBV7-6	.	CASSLGGVLGYNEQFF	TGTGCCAGCAGCCTAGGGGGGGTTTTGGGGTACAATGAGCAGTTCTTC
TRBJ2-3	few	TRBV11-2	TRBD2	CASSSITGTRDSDTQYF	TGTGCCAGCAGCTCCATTACCGGGACTAGGGATTCAGATACGCAGTATTTT
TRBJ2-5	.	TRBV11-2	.	CASSPTQSYQETQYF	TGTGCCAGCAGCCCTACCCAAAGCTACCAAGAGACCCAGTACTTC
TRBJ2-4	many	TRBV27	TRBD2	CASSLTGLAGKNIQYF	TGTGCCAGCAGTTTAACGGGACTAGCGGGCAAAAACATTCAGTACTTC
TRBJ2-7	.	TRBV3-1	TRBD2	CASRPGPGLAGGSYEQYF	TGTGCCAGCAGACCAGGGCCGGGTCTAGCGGGAGGTTCCTACGAGCAGTACTTC
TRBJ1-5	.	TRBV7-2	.	CASSSALRADQPQHF	TGTGCCAGCAGCTCAGCCCTCAGGGCAGATCAGCCCCAGCATTTT
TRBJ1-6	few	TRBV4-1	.	CASSPLPAGANNSPLHF	TGCGCCAGCAGCCCCCTCCCGGCAGGGGCTAATAATTCACCCCTCCACTTT
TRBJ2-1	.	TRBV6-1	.	CASSETGQISYNEQFF	TGTGCCAGCAGTGAAACCGGACAGATCTCCTACAATGAGCAGTTCTTC
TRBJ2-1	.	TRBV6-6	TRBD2	CASSYSLAGGRNEQFF	TGTGCCAGCAGTTACTCACTAGCGGGGGGACGTAATGAGCAGTTCTTC
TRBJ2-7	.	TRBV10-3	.	CAIGGTSSYEQYF	TGTGCCATCGGAGGCACTAGCTCCTACGAGCAGTACTTC
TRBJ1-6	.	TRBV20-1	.	CSAKQDYNSPLHF	TGCAGTGCTAAACAGGATTATAATTCACCCCTCCACTTT
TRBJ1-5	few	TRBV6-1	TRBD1	CASSRYSRDRVGNQPQHF	TGTGCCAGCAGTCGCTATAGCCGGGACAGGGTCGGCAATCAGCCCCAGCATTTT
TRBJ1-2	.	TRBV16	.	CAPDTGIDGYTF	TGTGCTCCTGACACAGGGATCGATGGCTACACCTTC
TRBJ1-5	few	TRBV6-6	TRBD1	CASSPRQGADQPQHF	TGTGCCAGCAGTCCGAGACAGGGGGCTGATCAGCCCCAGCATTTT
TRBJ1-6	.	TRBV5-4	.	CASSLGGTSPLHF	TGTGCCAGCAGCTTGGGGGGCACTTCACCCCTCCACTTT
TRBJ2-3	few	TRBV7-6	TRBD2	CASSSNGGDTDTQYF	TGTGCCAGCAGCTCGAATGGGGGGGACACAGATACGCAGTATTTT
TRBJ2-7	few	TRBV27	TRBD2	CASTGLAGWNEQYF	TGTGCCAGCACCGGACTAGCGGGATGGAATGAGCAGTACTTC
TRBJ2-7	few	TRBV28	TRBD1	CASSSLGQFFLEQYF	TGTGCCAGCTCCAGCCTGGGACAGTTTTTCTTAGAGCAGTACTTC
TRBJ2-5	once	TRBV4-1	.	CASSPYSRVQETQYF	TGCGCCAGCAGCCCCTACTCAAGGGTACAAGAGACCCAGTACTTC
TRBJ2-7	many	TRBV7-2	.	CASRYGVSYEQYF	TGTGCCAGCAGATACGGAGTCTCCTACGAGCAGTACTTC
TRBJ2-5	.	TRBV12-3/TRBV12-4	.	CASSLYAEDEQYF	TGTGCCAGCAGTTTATACGCTGAGGATGAGCAGTACTTC
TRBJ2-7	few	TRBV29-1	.	CSVDPRWGSYEQYF	TGCAGCGTTGATCCTAGGTGGGGGTCCTACGAGCAGTACTTC
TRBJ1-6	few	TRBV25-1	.	CASSESLVVGSPLHF	TGTGCCAGCAGTGAGTCACTTGTTGTTGGCTCACCCCTCCACTTT
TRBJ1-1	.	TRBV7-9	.	CASSPRLSRDTEAFF	TGTGCCAGCAGCCCCCGGTTGTCCCGGGACACTGAAGCTTTCTTT
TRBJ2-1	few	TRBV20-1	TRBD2	CSARDMGGSGGFNEQFF	TGCAGTGCTAGAGATATGGGGGGTAGCGGGGGTTTCAATGAGCAGTTCTTC
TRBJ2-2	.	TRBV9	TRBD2	CASSVGFTSGAYTGELFF	TGTGCCAGCAGCGTGGGATTCACTAGCGGGGCTTACACCGGGGAGCTGTTTTTT
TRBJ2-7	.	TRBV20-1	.	CSEASASSYEQYF	TGCAGTGAAGCTTCGGCCAGCTCCTACGAGCAGTACTTC
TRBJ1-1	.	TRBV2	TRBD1	CASRADREGAEAFF	TGTGCCAGCAGGGCCGACAGGGAGGGCGCTGAAGCTTTCTTT
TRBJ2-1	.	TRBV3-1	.	CASSQGLEGLNEQFF	TGTGCCAGCAGCCAAGGCCTAGAAGGCCTAAATGAGCAGTTCTTC
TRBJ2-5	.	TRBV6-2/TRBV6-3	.	CASSYPGYNEQYF	TGTGCCAGCAGTTACCCAGGGTACAATGAGCAGTACTTC
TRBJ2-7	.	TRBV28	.	CASSSAGIDSSYNEQYF	TGTGCCAGCAGTTCGGCAGGAATCGACAGCTCCTACAATGAGCAGTACTTC
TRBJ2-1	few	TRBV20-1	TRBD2	CSASRSGREEQFF	TGCAGTGCTAGCCGTAGCGGGAGAGAGGAGCAGTTCTTC
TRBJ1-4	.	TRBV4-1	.	CASSQVVLNEKLFF	TGCGCCAGCAGCCAAGTAGTTCTCAATGAAAAACTGTTTTTT
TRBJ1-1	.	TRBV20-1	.	CSARGIRGRTEAFF	TGCAGTGCTAGAGGTATCAGGGGACGGACTGAAGCTTTCTTT
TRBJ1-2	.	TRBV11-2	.	CASSPTVGHGGYTF	TGTGCCAGCAGCCCGACCGTGGGGCATGGGGGCTACACCTTC
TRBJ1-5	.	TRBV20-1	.	CSASGTRFRPQHF	TGCAGTGCTTCCGGGACAAGGTTTCGGCCCCAGCATTTT
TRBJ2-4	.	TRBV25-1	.	CASSGKGTVLNIQYF	TGTGCCAGCAGTGGCAAGGGGACGGTCCTAAACATTCAGTACTTC
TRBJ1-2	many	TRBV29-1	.	CSVEPRVYGYTF	TGCAGCGTTGAACCACGGGTCTATGGCTACACCTTC
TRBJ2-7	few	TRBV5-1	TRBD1	CASSWGDRAPEQYF	TGCGCCAGCAGCTGGGGTGACAGGGCGCCTGAGCAGTACTTC
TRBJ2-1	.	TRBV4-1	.	CASSERTRPRDEQFF	TGCGCCAGCAGCGAGCGAACCCGCCCCAGAGATGAGCAGTTCTTC
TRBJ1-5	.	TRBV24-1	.	CATSDSRAPNQPQHF	TGTGCCACCAGTGATTCCAGGGCCCCCAATCAGCCCCAGCATTTT
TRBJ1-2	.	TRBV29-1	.	CSVEAEGGYTF	TGCAGCGTTGAAGCAGAGGGGGGCTACACCTTC
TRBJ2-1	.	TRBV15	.	CATSRDSHRRSYNEQFF	TGTGCCACCAGCAGAGATTCCCACAGACGGTCCTACAATGAGCAGTTCTTC
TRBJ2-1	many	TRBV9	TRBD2	CASSAGGSYNEQFF	TGTGCCAGCAGCGCGGGGGGCTCCTACAATGAGCAGTTCTTC